This TCR beta chain originates from a study of T cell responses to AZD1222 COVID-19 vaccine. Repertoires were generated with immunoSEQ multiplex PCR, while TCRdb's copy carries only in-frame clones and drops some. The sample lists some 150,000 clones, roughly 90% seen once, with approximately 1.6% in the top ten. Trimming removed 8 bases at V and 0 bases at J, with 5 bases between. CDR1 is MNHEY and CDR2 is SMNVEV in the germline V gene (reference sequence). This CDR3 spans 11 amino acids. The TCR comes from an adult in good health. Sequenced here: peripheral blood, sampled on day 0 of AZD1222 vaccination. The chain couples TRBV27 to TRBJ2-7, with D uncertain. The CDR3 DNA follows: TGTGCCAGCTTTCACTCCTACGAGCAGTACTTC. Translated, it gives CASFHSYEQYF.